These 16 T cell receptor beta chains originate from one sample sequenced in a study of ipilimumab plus nivolumab after autologous stem cell transplantation. Here immunoSEQ multiplex PCR was the method, and the copy in TCRdb shows in-frame clones only, minus some. The sample lists more than 15,000 clones, around four fifths seen once, with approximately 10% in the top ten. Sequenced here: PBMCs, sampled in a trial of ipilimumab plus nivolumab as post-transplant consolidation. The receptor set was obtained from a male donor with diffuse large B-cell lymphoma.

The CDR3 bases are TGTGCCAGCAGTGAATTGAAGGGGGCGCAGGGCGGGGAGCTGTTTTTT. Its translation: CASSELKGAQGGELFF. The genes are TRBV6-1 and TRBJ2-2; TRBD1 aligns across 7 bases. From germline, CDR1 is MNHNS and CDR2 SASEGT. The CDR3 totals 16 residues. Germline trimming cut 2 bases from V and 7 bases from J; bases unmatched to any gene: 10.

The genes are TRBV5-4 and TRBJ2-3; the match to TRBD2 covers 8 bases. CDR3 length: 15 amino acids. V lost 1 base to trimming and J lost 4 bases; unmatched junction nucleotides: 5. Germline V gene sequence: CDR1 SGHNT, CDR2 YYREEE (reference sequence). DNA of the CDR3: TGTGCCAGCAGCTTGTGGCGGGGGGACGCAGATACGCAGTATTTT. Its translation: CASSLWRGDADTQYF.

The V and J genes are TRBV27 and TRBJ2-3; 8 positions match TRBD2. The CDR3 spans 17 residues. The V gene end was trimmed by 6 bases and the J gene end by 1 base; junction bases not matched to a gene: 12. The germline gives CDR1 MNHEY, CDR2 SMNVEV (reference sequence). CDR3 sequence: CASSLSGVTGGTDTQYF. Here the CDR3 DNA reads TGTGCCAGCAGCCTTAGCGGGGTAACTGGCGGCACAGATACGCAGTATTTT.

J is TRBJ2-7 and V is TRBV5-1; the D gene is possibly TRBD1 (5 bases). The germline gives CDR1 SGHRS, CDR2 YFSETQ. With 5 bases removed from V and 0 bases from J, the gap between germline ends came to 15 bases. The CDR3 is 15 residues long. The CDR3: CASRVTTESSYEQYF. In nucleotides, the CDR3 is TGCGCCAGCAGAGTCACGACAGAAAGCTCCTACGAGCAGTACTTC.

The chain employs TRBV27 and TRBJ2-7; TRBD2 aligns across 8 bases. This CDR3 is 15 amino acids long. The germline V gene has CDR1 MNHEY and CDR2 SMNVEV (reference sequence). Trimming took 4 bases from V and 5 from J; bases not matched to a gene: 10. CDR3 region: CASSWPGGGINEQYF. The CDR3 nucleotides read TGTGCCAGCAGTTGGCCTGGCGGGGGGATCAACGAGCAGTACTTC.

This chain uses TRBV5-1 with TRBJ2-1; 12 bases line up with TRBD2. The CDR3 runs to 17 residues. Trimming took 3 bases from V and 8 from J; bases not matched to a gene: 12. Germline V gene data show CDR1 as SGHRS and CDR2 as YFSETQ. The CDR3 loop reads CASSSRSSGGAFHEQFF. The CDR3 nucleotides are TGCGCCAGCAGCTCCAGATCTAGCGGGGGGGCCTTCCATGAGCAGTTCTTC.

The V call is TRBV9, the J call TRBJ1-3, with unresolved D. The V and J ends lost 0 bases and 11 bases respectively, with 6 bases between them. The CDR3 runs to 11 residues. Germline V gives CDR1 SGDLS, CDR2 YYNGEE. CDR3 protein: CASSVGSAIYF. CDR3 coding DNA: TGTGCCAGCAGCGTAGGTTCGGCCATATATTTT.

V usage is TRBV6-5 and J usage is TRBJ1-1; D remains ambiguous. The CDR3 is 15 amino acids. V lost 0 bases to trimming and J lost 2 bases, with 10 bases between them. Germline V CDR1 and CDR2: MNHEY, SVGAGI. The CDR3 reads CASSYSRALNTEAFF. CDR3 nucleotide sequence: TGTGCCAGCAGTTACTCCCGGGCGCTAAACACTGAAGCTTTCTTT.

The chain has TRBV12-5 and TRBJ1-6; possible D gene TRBD1, 5 bases. Between the trimmed V and J ends, which lost 6 bases and 7 bases, there was a span of 22 bases. The CDR3 has 17 residues. Germline CDR1 reads LGHNT; CDR2 reads FRNRAP. The CDR3: CASGSSPGPSRNSPLHF. The CDR3 DNA is TGTGCTAGTGGATCCTCTCCAGGGCCTTCAAGGAATTCACCCCTCCACTTT.

The CDR3 protein is CASSPQGFMDEQFF. The CDR3 DNA reads TGTGCCAGCAGTCCACAGGGGTTTATGGATGAGCAGTTCTTC. This chain connects TRBV6-5 to TRBJ2-1; the match to TRBD1 covers 7 bases. The trim removed 5 bases at V and 8 bases at J, leaving 9 bases unmatched. The CDR3 runs to 14 residues. Germline loops: CDR1 MNHEY, CDR2 SVGAGI.

The V gene is TRBV7-9, the J gene TRBJ2-1; a possible D gene is TRBD1 (6 bases). Germline V CDR1 and CDR2: SEHNR, FQNEAQ (reference sequence). V was shortened by 1 base and J by 9 bases, with 16 bases between the two germline ends. This CDR3 region has 15 residues. The CDR3 coding sequence is TGTGCCAGCAGCTTAGTCTCAGCTACAGGGAGTGAGCAGTTCTTC. It translates to CASSLVSATGSEQFF.

CDR3 sequence (DNA): TGTGCCAGCAGCGTATTGCCCGGGACAGGGAACACTGAAGCTTTCTTT. Translation: CASSVLPGTGNTEAFF. The rearrangement links TRBV9 to TRBJ1-1; the match to TRBD1 covers 8 bases. From germline, CDR1 is SGDLS and CDR2 YYNGEE. Trimming cost V 1 base and J 1 base; bases outside gene matches: 6. CDR3 size: 16 residues.

The chain has TRBV5-1 and TRBJ2-7, with TRBD1 matching 7 bases. The CDR3 length is 17 residues. V was pared by 0 bases and J by 0 bases, with 9 bases of the junction left unmatched. Germline V gene lookup returns CDR1 SGHRS and CDR2 YFSETQ. In nucleotides, the CDR3 is TGCGCCAGCAGCTTGGCCGTAGGGACAGCCATCTCCTACGAGCAGTACTTC. It specifies CASSLAVGTAISYEQYF.

The gene calls are TRBV2 and TRBJ2-7; no definite D call. V gave up 6 bases and J gave up 2 bases, with 8 bases separating them. CDR3 length equals 12 residues. Germline lookup yields CDR1 SNHLY and CDR2 FYNNEI. The chain's CDR3 is CASSPDTYEQYF. CDR3 bases: TGTGCCAGCAGCCCCGACACCTACGAGCAGTACTTC.

The genes are TRBV5-1 and TRBJ1-3; D might be TRBD1 (5 bases). V lost 0 bases, J lost 2 bases, and 9 bases lay in between. Germline loops: CDR1 SGHRS, CDR2 YFSETQ. The CDR3 is 15 amino acids. CDR3 region: CASSLEGTPGNTIYF. The CDR3 region has the DNA TGCGCCAGCAGCTTGGAGGGGACGCCTGGAAACACCATATATTTT.

The table lists this clone with a few counts. The J gene is TRBJ2-7, the V gene TRBV27; 8 bases are a match to TRBD1. This CDR3 has 14 amino acids. V lost 4 bases, J lost 3 bases, and 5 bases stayed unmatched. The germline CDR1 and CDR2 sequences are MNHEY and SMNVEV (reference sequence). The CDR3 DNA sequence: TGTGCCAGCAGTTGGACAGGGTCGGGCTACGAGCAGTACTTC. This encodes CASSWTGSGYEQYF.